What follows are 2 T cell receptor beta chains derived from one specimen sequenced in a study of cytomegalovirus exposure and HLA in healthy donors. Measured with immunoSEQ multiplex PCR; TCRdb has only the in-frame clones, and not every one. The repertoire holds about 98,000 clones, about 90% seen once, with around 6% in the top ten. The specimen sequenced was PBMCs. These receptors were taken from a man aged 18-30 years in good health and CMV-seropositive.

The genes are TRBV6-6 and TRBJ2-1, with a weak D call TRBD2 (6 bases). CDR3 length equals 14 residues. Germline lookup yields CDR1 MNHNY and CDR2 SVGAGI (reference sequence). The V gene lost 6 bases and the J gene lost 9 bases, with 18 bases spanning the gap. As DNA, the CDR3 is TGTGCCAGCAGCGTATCAGGAGGGTTCATTGAGCAGTTCTTC. Its translation: CASSVSGGFIEQFF.

The chain's CDR3 is CASRPILAGGPRLDEQFF. The CDR3 region has the DNA TGTGCCAGCAGGCCAATACTAGCGGGAGGGCCAAGATTAGATGAGCAGTTCTTC. The rearrangement uses TRBV2 and TRBJ2-1; 13 bases fit TRBD2. The length of the CDR3 is 18 residues. From germline, CDR1 is SNHLY and CDR2 FYNNEI. Trimming took 6 bases from V and 8 from J; bases not matched to a gene: 16.